This TCR beta chain was captured in a study of regulatory T cells in long-lasting Graves disease (dated by TCRdb to the early 2020s). Regarding the complete study: To count as having persistent Graves' disease, a patient had to have received antithyroid drug treatment for over 5 years with TSH receptor autoantibodies remaining persistently positive. Antithyroid drugs had been taken for approximately 10 years on average by persistent Graves' disease patients in the clinical cohort. The study was conducted in China and was registered as a clinical trial. A total of roughly 35 samples underwent TCR sequencing: some 13 from persistent and around 20 from newly diagnosed Graves' disease patients. Peripheral blood TCR sequencing and RNA sequencing compared persistent Graves' disease patients with newly diagnosed Graves' disease patients.

Between the V and J ends, shortened by 2 bases and 11 bases respectively, the junction contains 16 bases. The germline V gene yields MNHEY for CDR1 and SVGEGT for CDR2. CDR3 length: 14 amino acids, cysteine to phenylalanine. Here the CDR3 DNA is all that survives: 42 bases in frame from base 1. Broad study findings and their caveats: Only the TCR beta chain was sequenced and analyzed. Because the primary lesion, thyroid tissue, could not be accessed, the study looked at peripheral blood alone. TRBV28, TRBJ1-2 and TRBJ2-5 were preferentially used in persistent disease, while TRBV20-1 and TRBJ2-1 were favored in newly diagnosed disease. More public clonotypes were shared among persistent patients (around 2,600) than among newly diagnosed patients (approximately 1,000). The authors acknowledged the small sample size as a limitation that may reduce accuracy. Persistent Graves' disease patients showed lower TCR Shannon entropy and fewer highly expanded clones than newly diagnosed patients, suggesting clonal expansion.

Reading the label with the study, this specimen's time point is: persistent/refractory GD, antithyroid drugs over 5 years with positive TRAb. RNA was extracted from PBMCs in TRIzol for both TCR sequencing and RNA sequencing. The diagnosis of Graves' disease was made according to American Thyroid Association guidelines. Patients were recruited from an endocrinology department in Xi'an, China. From each patient, around 9 milliliters of peripheral blood was collected into an EDTA anticoagulant tube. Ficoll Paque Plus density gradient separation was used to isolate PBMCs, and no additional T cell sorting was done. RNA quality was checked with an Agilent 2100 Bioanalyzer and agarose gel, and concentration with a NanoDrop 2000. Receptor amplification or capture employed multiplex PCR. Instrument used: Illumina HiSeq 4000. iRepertoire HTBI primers and Arm-PCR amplification of CDR3 regions were used to construct TCR beta libraries. Gel purification was performed on PCR products prior to sequencing. As for the original processing: Gene usage analysis of CDR3 amino acid clonotypes used the 62 TRBV and around 14 TRBJ segments found across samples. COPE and FqMerger were used to merge the filtered high-quality paired reads into contigs. BLAST was used to align contigs to IMGT TRBV, TRBD and TRBJ reference genes, with CDR3 defined following IMGT. Any clonotype with a frequency above 0.1% was classified as a highly expanded clone. Repertoire diversity was measured by Shannon entropy, and V-J evenness by the Gini coefficient. A clonotype found in more than one individual was treated as public. TCRdb cleaned the public reads at Q25 with fastp, built clones with MiXCR and kept in-frame beta chains. Each CDR3 protein appears once, grouped with its most common genes and DNA. These V and J calls are TCRdb output, not the study's own analysis. Recorded for this sample are under 500,000 distinct CDR3 sequences; more than 20% of them occurred a single time. The ten largest account for about a fifth of the sample.

On this clonotype: Its cognate antigen has yet to be identified. No much larger clone exists at a distance of one base, and base qualities are not known.

The sequencing used peripheral blood mononuclear cells (PBMCs), collected when the disease was refractory, from a patient treated with antithyroid drugs. This clonotype was obtained from a female donor with Graves disease. In this chain, TRBV6-2 or TRBV6-3 is recombined with TRBJ1-5; the D gene assignment is ambiguous. The sequence in DNA is TGTGCCAGCAGTTACAGGGCAGGCCTGACGGCCCAGCATTTT. Translated, it gives CASSYRAGLTAQHF.